The rows below give T cell receptor beta chains drawn from one sample of a study of blood T cell repertoires in COVID-19. Produced via immunoSEQ multiplex PCR; TCRdb's table is partial and in-frame only. Of 220,000 or so clones listed, roughly 75% are singletons. Sequenced sample: peripheral blood. The receptor source for this set is a woman in her seventies with acute or convalescent COVID-19. CDR3s include the opening cysteine and the closing phenylalanine or tryptophan. The D gene is left open where the match is weak. Clone sizes are given selectively: once, few, many, or a class where the clone is expanded.

CDR3: CATSRTTDNSPLHF
DNA: TGTGCCACCAGCAGGACGACAGATAATTCACCCCTCCACTTT
size: -
V: TRBV15
J: TRBJ1-6
D: -

CDR3: CASSVEGLAGRETQYF
DNA: TGTGCCAGCAGCGTTGAAGGACTAGCGGGGCGTGAGACCCAGTACTTC
size: -
V: TRBV5-4
J: TRBJ2-5
D: TRBD2

CDR3: CASSQDGTAGANEQFF
DNA: TGTGCCAGCAGCCAAGACGGAACAGCGGGAGCAAATGAGCAGTTCTTC
size: -
V: TRBV4-2
J: TRBJ2-1
D: TRBD2

CDR3: CAISESETEAFF
DNA: TGTGCCATCAGTGAGTCAGAGACTGAAGCTTTCTTT
size: -
V: TRBV10-3
J: TRBJ1-1
D: -

CDR3: CASSQGGSQFF
DNA: TGTGCCAGCAGCCAAGGAGGGTCGCAGTTCTTC
size: -
V: TRBV6-5
J: TRBJ2-1
D: -

CDR3: CSVRGGYRDSADEQYF
DNA: TGCAGCGTGCGAGGGGGTTACCGGGACAGTGCAGACGAGCAGTACTTC
size: -
V: TRBV29-1
J: TRBJ2-7
D: TRBD1

CDR3: CASSPSRAWETQYF
DNA: TGTGCCAGCTCACCTAGCAGGGCCTGGGAGACCCAGTACTTC
size: -
V: TRBV18
J: TRBJ2-5
D: -

CDR3: CASSPIGGRSYEQYF
DNA: TGTGCCAGCTCACCAATCGGGGGGCGCTCCTACGAGCAGTACTTC
size: few
V: TRBV18
J: TRBJ2-7
D: -

CDR3: CASSAGTSGSLYEQYF
DNA: TGTGCCAGCAGCGCGGGGACTAGCGGGAGTTTGTACGAGCAGTACTTC
size: -
V: TRBV5-6
J: TRBJ2-7
D: TRBD2

CDR3: CASSPGLAGGESYF
DNA: TGTGCCAGCAGTCCGGGACTAGCGGGAGGGGAGTCGTACTTC
size: -
V: TRBV6-5
J: TRBJ2-7
D: TRBD2

CDR3: CAISEGSDYGYTF
DNA: TGTGCCATCAGTGAGGGGAGTGACTATGGCTACACCTTC
size: -
V: TRBV10-3
J: TRBJ1-2
D: -

CDR3: CASSDRVPGELFF
DNA: TGTGCCTCCTCGGACAGGGTCCCCGGGGAGCTGTTTTTT
size: -
V: TRBV19
J: TRBJ2-2
D: TRBD1

CDR3: CASKGRDTKNIQYF
DNA: TGTGCCAGCAAGGGCCGGGACACCAAAAACATTCAGTACTTC
size: -
V: TRBV21-1
J: TRBJ2-4
D: -

CDR3: CASSADSGNTIYF
DNA: TGTGCCAGCTCAGCGGACTCTGGAAACACCATATATTTT
size: -
V: TRBV18
J: TRBJ1-3
D: -

CDR3: CASSYAFTSSGSETQYF
DNA: TGTGCCAGCAGCTACGCCTTCACTAGTTCGGGTTCTGAGACCCAGTACTTC
size: once
V: TRBV5-4
J: TRBJ2-5
D: -

CDR3: CASTTAGRNQETQYF
DNA: TGTGCCAGCACTACTGCGGGCAGAAACCAAGAGACCCAGTACTTC
size: once
V: TRBV9
J: TRBJ2-5
D: -